This T cell receptor (beta chain) was sequenced during a study of naive CD8 T cells in extremely preterm neonates. Broader study findings: Shared CDR3 nucleotide sequences: preterm 2.5% to 3%, term around 0.4%, children 0.025% to 0.035%, adults approximately 0.01%. Preterm infants showed shorter CDR3s, fewer N additions and less trimming than older groups.

Worth noting for this clone: The antigen remains unidentified.

Elective cesarean births at roughly 37-41 weeks, without labor or membrane rupture, supplied the cord blood. Pregnancies with fetal demise were excluded. Assay: immunoSEQ multiplex PCR; the TCRdb copy retains only in-frame clones and omits some. The table lists 7,100 or so clones, 95% to 98% of them singletons. Germline V gives CDR1 SGDLS, CDR2 YYNGEE. V lost 3 bases and J lost 1, with 10 bases in between. There are 14 residues in the CDR3. The receptor was derived from a newborn in good health. The sequenced sample consisted of naive CD8+ T cells from cord blood. This chain links TRBV9 with TRBJ1-2; D call uncertain. The CDR3 nucleotides read TGTGCCAGCAGCGCCGACAACTTTAACTATGGCTACACCTTC. Amino acid sequence: CASSADNFNYGYTF. The variable domain in full, with the rest retrieved from reference TRBV9 and TRBJ1-2, is DSGVTQTPKHLITATGQRVTLRCSPRSGDLSVYWYQQSLDQGLQFLIQYYNGEERAKGNILERFSAQQFPDLHSELNLSSLELGDSALYFCASSADNFNYGYTFGSGTRLTVV.